The 3 T cell receptor beta chains reported below all come from one sample, sequenced in a study of blood T cells in healthy people across ages. The use of a sample-barcoded 5' primer and a J-beta primer mix characterized a second PCR of roughly 7 to 11 cycles. TCRdb passed the 5' RACE reads through MiXCR, listing each CDR3 protein once. The sample has about 1.8 million distinct CDR3 sequences; around 50% are singletons. Sequenced material: blood. The receptors were sampled from a woman between 40 and 55 years old in good health.

The CDR3, as DNA: TGTGCCAGCAGATCGGGCGAGAGCTTTCCAGATACGCAGTATTTT. It specifies CASRSGESFPDTQYF. The chain links TRBV14 to TRBJ2-3; D is unclear. The CDR3 totals 15 residues. CDR1 is SGHDN and CDR2 is FVKESK in the germline V gene. Trimming removed 6 bases from V and 4 bases from J, with 17 bases in between.

The genes are TRBV28 and TRBJ2-6; D is unresolved. V was cut by 4 bases and J by 0 bases, with 13 bases left in between. This CDR3 region has 17 residues. Germline CDR1 reads MDHEN; CDR2 reads SYDVKM. The CDR3 sequence is CASSSSRTPSGANVLTF. For the CDR3, the DNA is TGTGCCAGCAGTTCATCCAGGACGCCCTCTGGGGCCAACGTCCTGACTTTC. The full variable domain, rest sourced from reference TRBV28 and TRBJ2-6, is DVKVTQSSRYLVKRTGEKVFLECVQDMDHENMFWYRQDPGLGLRLIYFSYDVKMKEKGDIPEGYSVSREKKERFSLILESASTNQTSMYLCASSSSRTPSGANVLTFGAGSRLTVL.

This clonotype came up a few times. This chain connects TRBV12-3 or TRBV12-4 to TRBJ2-6, with D hard to call. The CDR3 runs 18 residues. V shed 2 bases and J shed 0 bases, with 14 bases lying between them. CDR3 region: CASSLWPGRPSGANVLTF. CDR3 in DNA: TGTGCCAGCAGTTTATGGCCTGGCAGGCCCTCTGGGGCCAACGTCCTGACTTTC.